The 29 T cell receptor beta chains reported below all come from one sample, sequenced in a study of CD8+CD57+ T cells in acquired aplastic anemia. It was genomic DNA that served as the template for profiling TCR beta VDJ and CDR3. TCRdb reanalysed the reads using MiXCR and keeps one entry per CDR3 protein. Altogether a few hundred thousand distinct CDR3 sequences are present, roughly 59% being singletons, with the ten largest covering approximately 1.2%. The authors sequenced patients whose flow cytometry had shown CD8+CD57+ cell expansion. Sequenced: sorted CD4+, CD8+, or CD8+CD57+ T cells (not recorded which) from PBMCs. Source of these receptors: a human donor with aplastic anemia.

The V and J genes are TRBV7-9 and TRBJ2-1, with D hard to call. Looked up from germline, CDR1 is SEHNR and CDR2 is FQNEAQ (reference sequence). Trimming took off 5 bases at V and 1 base at J, with 12 bases between the two ends. This CDR3 comprises 15 residues. CDR3 nucleotides: TGTGCCAGCAGCCTAAGGGTTAGGTCCTACAATGAGCAGTTCTTC. This encodes CASSLRVRSYNEQFF.

This clonotype has ten or more counts. This chain connects TRBV7-9 to TRBJ1-6, with TRBD1 as a possible D gene (6 bases). V gave up 5 bases and J gave up 9 bases, with 14 bases separating them. CDR3 length equals 14 residues. Per the germline V gene, CDR1 is SEHNR and CDR2 is FQNEAQ (reference sequence). The CDR3 region is CASSPTGRSSPLHF. The CDR3, as DNA: TGTGCCAGCAGCCCTACAGGGAGGAGTTCACCCCTCCACTTT.

The chain carries TRBV20-1 and TRBJ2-5; TRBD2 matches at 15 bases. The CDR3 spans 16 residues. Losses at the gene ends were 0 bases for V and 5 bases for J; bases not matched to a gene: 4. Germline V gives CDR1 DFQATT, CDR2 SNEGSKA (reference sequence). The DNA for the CDR3 is TGCAGTGCTAGAGATGATGGGACTAGCGGGAGGGAGACCCAGTACTTC. Translation gives CSARDDGTSGRETQYF.

V and J are TRBV4-3 and TRBJ2-7; D unclear. There are 14 residues in the CDR3. Germline assignment: CDR1 LGHNA and CDR2 YSLEER. V was clipped by 0 bases and J by 2 bases, with 8 bases between them. CDR3 sequence reads: CASSQDDTAYEQYF. In nucleotides, the CDR3 is TGCGCCAGCAGCCAAGACGACACGGCCTACGAGCAGTACTTC.

This chain uses TRBV5-1 with TRBJ2-2, with no clear D. Trimming took 2 bases from V and 6 from J, leaving 2 bases between them. The CDR3 loop spans 11 amino acids. Germline V lookup: CDR1 SGHRS, CDR2 YFSETQ. Here the CDR3 reads CASSFAGELFF. CDR3 coding DNA: TGCGCCAGCAGCTTCGCCGGGGAGCTGTTTTTT.

The chain has TRBV29-1 and TRBJ1-2; 10 bases are a match to TRBD1. Germline lookup yields CDR1 SQVTM and CDR2 ANQGSEA. There are 13 residues in the CDR3. CDR3 nucleotide sequence: TGCACCGTAAGAGGCGGGACAGGGGACGGCTACACCTTC. Translating it yields CTVRGGTGDGYTF.

The rearrangement uses TRBV10-3 and TRBJ2-1; TRBD2 aligns across 8 bases. The germline V gene encodes CDR1 ENHRY and CDR2 SYGVKD. The CDR3 covers 16 residues. The V and J ends lost 10 bases and 7 bases, in that order; junction bases with no gene match: 18. Written as DNA, the CDR3 is TGTGCCACCAGGCCGGGAGGGAATCAAATCACGAATGAGCAGTTCTTC. Translating it yields CATRPGGNQITNEQFF.

Notes on this clonotype: One end of the junction is discordant with germline, which a read error may explain. CDR3 nucleotide sequence: TGTGCCAGCAGCTTAGAAGGTCATAACCAAAACACTGAATCTTTCTTT. The encoded protein is CASSLEGHNQNTESFF. V is TRBV13 and J is TRBJ1-1; D unresolved. The CDR3 spans 16 residues. Germline V CDR1 and CDR2: PRHDT, FYEKMQ (reference sequence).

This clonotype was counted a few times. Germline and junction disagree at one end, which may indicate a read error. This chain links TRBV10-3 with TRBJ2-7, with 8 bases matching TRBD2. Germline-derived CDR1 and CDR2 are ENHRY and SYGVKD. This CDR3 has 13 residues. This CDR3 reads CALSGSGSWEQYF. In nucleotides, the CDR3 is TGTGCCCTCAGCGGGAGCGGCTCTTGGGAGCAGTACTTC.

Concerning this clonotype: Sequence at one end of the junction differs from germline and may be a read error. The CDR3 nucleotides read TGTGCCAGCAGCTTGGGGCAGACTGGAAACACCGTATATTTT. Translated: CASSLGQTGNTVYF. The chain links TRBV7-8 to TRBJ1-3; a possible D gene is TRBD1 (5 bases). Germline V lookup: CDR1 SGHVS, CDR2 FQNEAQ. The CDR3 length is 14 residues.

This clonotype was found many times. The rearrangement links TRBV5-1 to TRBJ2-5; 8 bases are a match to TRBD2. The V gene end was trimmed by 0 bases and the J gene end by 0 bases; junction bases not matched to a gene: 7. Germline CDR1 is SGHRS and CDR2 is YFSETQ. This CDR3 has 17 residues. The CDR3 region has the DNA TGCGCCAGCAGCTTGGCCAGCGGGGGCAGGAACCAAGAGACCCAGTACTTC. Its translation is CASSLASGGRNQETQYF. Drawing the rest from reference TRBV5-1 and TRBJ2-5, the complete variable domain is KAGVTQTPRYLIKTRGQQVTLSCSPISGHRSVSWYQQTPGQGLQFLFEYFSETQRNKGNFPGRFSGRQFSNSRSEMNVSTLELGDSALYLCASSLASGGRNQETQYFGPGTRLLVL.

This clonotype showed up many times. The genes are TRBV7-8 and TRBJ1-1, with 8 positions matching TRBD1. Germline V gives CDR1 SGHVS, CDR2 FQNEAQ. With 7 bases clipped from V and 2 bases from J, the junction kept 9 bases outside the gene matches. The CDR3 is 15 amino acids. The CDR3 region has the DNA TGTGCCAGCACCATACAGGCAGGGGGCAACACTGAAGCTTTCTTT. Protein sequence: CASTIQAGGNTEAFF.

The table lists this clonotype with many counts. J is TRBJ1-6 and V is TRBV12-3 or TRBV12-4; possibly TRBD1 for D (5 bases). CDR3 length equals 13 residues. Deletions cut 6 bases from V and 8 bases from J, with 11 bases between. This CDR3 is CASRIAGDSPLHF. The DNA for the CDR3 is TGTGCCAGCAGAATTGCGGGGGATTCACCCCTCCACTTT.

The rearrangement uses TRBV29-1 and TRBJ1-3; D unresolved. The germline V gene encodes CDR1 SQVTM and CDR2 ANQGSEA. Deletions cut 3 bases from V and 0 bases from J, with 12 bases between. This CDR3 is built from 15 residues. Written as DNA, the CDR3 is TGCAGCGTTGAGACCAGGCAAAGCTCTGGAAACACCATATATTTT. This codes for CSVETRQSSGNTIYF.

The gene calls are TRBV7-2 and TRBJ2-3; 9 bases fit TRBD2. V lost 4 bases and J lost 1; bases outside the gene matches: 6. Germline lookup yields CDR1 SGHTA and CDR2 FQGNSA. The CDR3 length is 16 residues. CDR3 loop: CASSWTSAGGTDTQYF. The DNA for the CDR3 is TGTGCCAGCAGCTGGACTAGCGCCGGTGGCACAGATACGCAGTATTTT.

The chain uses TRBV29-1 and TRBJ1-1; D might be TRBD1 (5 bases). Germline-derived CDR1 and CDR2 are SQVTM and ANQGSEA. Trimming removed 5 bases from V and 11 bases from J, with 15 bases in between. The CDR3 runs to 11 residues. CDR3 protein: CSVRWQGKAFF. Written as DNA, the CDR3 is TGCAGCGTTCGATGGCAGGGTAAGGCTTTCTTT.

The chain links TRBV5-1 to TRBJ2-7; maybe TRBD2 (6 bases). CDR1 is SGHRS and CDR2 is YFSETQ in the germline V gene. The CDR3 is made up of 14 amino acids. The ends were cut back, 6 bases at V and 2 bases at J, with 15 bases in the middle. CDR3 DNA sequence: TGCGCCAGCACCATCACCCCGGGAGCCTACGAGCAGTACTTC. This sequence encodes CASTITPGAYEQYF.

This chain uses TRBV5-1 with TRBJ2-5, with 8 bases lining up with TRBD1. CDR1 is SGHRS, CDR2 YFSETQ, per germline. This CDR3 region has 15 residues. Trimming took 1 base from V and 5 from J; bases not matched to a gene: 7. The CDR3 reads CASSLLGRGRETQYF. DNA for the CDR3: TGCGCCAGCAGCTTGTTAGGCAGGGGGCGGGAGACCCAGTACTTC.

At least ten counts were recorded for this clonotype. The V call is TRBV19, the J call TRBJ2-4; D is unclear. The CDR3 is 15 residues long. Germline CDR1 reads LNHDA; CDR2 reads SQIVND (reference sequence). V shed 5 bases and J shed 0 bases, with 11 bases lying between them. The CDR3 DNA sequence: TGTGCCAGTAGTTCCCCAAATTTAGCCAAAAACATTCAGTACTTC. The encoded protein is CASSSPNLAKNIQYF.

This sequence joins TRBV7-2 and TRBJ2-1; 7 bases fit TRBD2. Germline-derived CDR1 and CDR2 are SGHTA and FQGNSA. V shed 3 bases, J shed 8 bases, and the junction held 1 base outside the gene matches. CDR3 length: 12 amino acids. The DNA for the CDR3 is TGTGCCAGCAGCTTGGGAGGGGATGAGCAGTTCTTC. Amino acids: CASSLGGDEQFF.

This clonotype occurred a few times. V is TRBV20-1 and J is TRBJ1-5; D gene unclear. V was shortened by 3 bases and J by 5 bases, with 8 bases between the two germline ends. The germline V gene has CDR1 DFQATT and CDR2 SNEGSKA (reference sequence). CDR3 length equals 12 residues. The CDR3 nucleotides are TGCAGTGCTAGCAGTATGTATCAGCCCCAGCATTTT. As protein: CSASSMYQPQHF.

This clonotype was seen a single time. Since a much larger clone is just one base distant, this may be a read error. CDR3 protein: CASSGYGGQETQYF. In DNA, the CDR3 is TGTGCCAGCAGTGGTTACGGGGGCCAAGAGACCCAGTACTTC. The V gene is TRBV6-1, the J gene TRBJ2-5; D is possibly TRBD2 (6 bases). Trimming shortened V by 4 bases and J by 1 base, and 10 bases separated the two germline ends. Germline assignment: CDR1 MNHNS and CDR2 SASEGT. This CDR3 has 14 amino acids.

This clonotype was observed many times. The chain links TRBV5-1 to TRBJ1-5; the D gene is possibly TRBD1 (5 bases). Germline V gene data show CDR1 as SGHRS and CDR2 as YFSETQ. V lost 1 base, J lost 3 bases, and 8 bases lay in between. The length of the CDR3 is 14 residues. The CDR3 region has the DNA TGCGCCAGCAGCTTGTTGGGGGACAATCAGCCCCAGCATTTT. Amino acid sequence: CASSLLGDNQPQHF.

The chain joins TRBV19 to TRBJ1-1; D uncertain. The germline CDR1 and CDR2 sequences are LNHDA and SQIVND (reference sequence). The V end was cut by 4 bases, the J end by 3 bases, with 12 bases between. The CDR3 spans 14 residues. CDR3 amino acids: CASSTSRRYTEAFF. The CDR3 nucleotides are TGTGCCAGTAGTACTTCAAGAAGGTACACTGAAGCTTTCTTT. Complete variable domain (other parts from reference TRBV19 and TRBJ1-1): DGGITQSPKYLFRKEGQNVTLSCEQNLNHDAMYWYRQDPGQGLRLIYYSQIVNDFQKGDIAEGYSVSREKKESFPLTVTSAQKNPTAFYLCASSTSRRYTEAFFGQGTRLTVV.

CDR3 DNA: TGTGCCAGCAGCGTAGGGGGCGGGGGCCCGTACAATGAGCAGTTCTTC. Translated, it gives CASSVGGGGPYNEQFF. V and J are TRBV7-6 and TRBJ2-1; either TRBD1 or TRBD2 may fit D (7 bases each). CDR1 is SGHVS, CDR2 FNYEAQ, per germline. The CDR3 loop spans 16 amino acids. V lost 5 bases and J lost 4, with 18 bases in between.

The V and J genes are TRBV15 and TRBJ2-3; possible D gene TRBD1, 6 bases. V gave up 2 bases and J gave up 4 bases, with 7 bases separating them. CDR1 and CDR2 from the germline V gene are LNHNV and YYDKDF (reference sequence). This CDR3 contains 13 residues. The CDR3 coding sequence is TGTGCCACCAGCAGAAGGACAGCAGATACGCAGTATTTT. Translated: CATSRRTADTQYF.

The genes are TRBV15 and TRBJ2-5; possible D gene TRBD1, 5 bases. This CDR3 is 13 amino acids long. The germline V gene encodes CDR1 LNHNV and CDR2 YYDKDF (reference sequence). Trimming removed 9 bases from V and 2 bases from J, with 13 bases in between. The CDR3 spells CATALGLQETQYF. CDR3 DNA sequence: TGTGCCACTGCTCTGGGGCTTCAAGAGACCCAGTACTTC.

This clonotype was observed many times. V gene TRBV5-1 combines with J gene TRBJ1-1; D perhaps matches TRBD1 (5 bases). The CDR3 consists of 13 residues. V was shortened by 4 bases and J by 0 bases, with 7 bases between the two germline ends. Germline loops: CDR1 SGHRS, CDR2 YFSETQ. CDR3 coding DNA: TGCGCCAGCAGCATACAGGTGAACACTGAAGCTTTCTTT. This gives the protein CASSIQVNTEAFF.

V is TRBV7-9 and J is TRBJ2-7; no firm D call. Germline V gene lookup returns CDR1 SEHNR and CDR2 FQNEAQ (reference sequence). Trimming left V 1 base short and J 0 bases short, with 4 bases between. The CDR3 runs 13 residues. The CDR3 loop reads CASSLGDSYEQYF. CDR3 in DNA: TGTGCCAGCAGCTTAGGGGACTCCTACGAGCAGTACTTC.